The 30 T cell receptor beta chains below were found in one sample sequenced in a study of blood T cell repertoires in COVID-19. Produced via immunoSEQ multiplex PCR; TCRdb's table is partial and in-frame only. This table has 200,000 to 300,000 clones, more than 85% appearing once. Specimen: peripheral blood. The receptors stem from a woman aged 65 to 85 with active or convalescent COVID-19.

The V gene is TRBV6-5, the J gene TRBJ1-2, with 7 bases fitting TRBD1. CDR3 length: 14 amino acids. The trim removed 6 bases at V and 3 bases at J, leaving 7 bases unmatched. CDR1 is MNHEY, CDR2 SVGAGI, per germline. CDR3 sequence reads: CASRTWDSYYGYTF. The CDR3 region has the DNA TGTGCCAGCAGGACATGGGACAGCTACTATGGCTACACCTTC.

J is TRBJ1-5 and V is TRBV5-1; no clear D gene. Germline CDR1 SGHRS, CDR2 YFSETQ. V was trimmed by 1 base and J by 3 bases, leaving 11 bases between them. The CDR3 loop spans 15 amino acids. CDR3 sequence reads: CASSLIGGFNQPQHF. Here the CDR3 DNA reads TGCGCCAGCAGCTTGATCGGTGGTTTCAATCAGCCCCAGCATTTT.

This clone was picked up one time. The chain links TRBV5-8 to TRBJ2-7; possible D gene TRBD1, 5 bases. Trimming stripped 2 bases from V and 5 bases from J, with 14 bases between. The CDR3 runs to 14 residues. Germline-derived CDR1 and CDR2 are SGHTS and YDEGEE. In DNA, the CDR3 is TGTGCCAGCAGCTTTGGCCAGGGAAATCACGAGCAGTACTTC. Protein sequence: CASSFGQGNHEQYF.

This clone was observed a handful of times. CDR3 DNA sequence: TGTGCCAGCAAGGGGGCTGTTTCCAATGAGCAGTTCTTC. Translated, it gives CASKGAVSNEQFF. The V and J genes are TRBV9 and TRBJ2-1; TRBD1 aligns across 7 bases. The germline V gene has CDR1 SGDLS and CDR2 YYNGEE. The J segment lost 6 bases and the V segment lost 6 bases, leaving 6 bases of the junction unmatched. The CDR3 consists of 13 residues. The variable domain in full, completed from reference TRBV9 and TRBJ2-1, reads DSGVTQTPKHLITATGQRVTLRCSPRSGDLSVYWYQQSLDQGLQFLIQYYNGEERAKGNILERFSAQQFPDLHSELNLSSLELGDSALYFCASKGAVSNEQFFGPGTRLTVL.

The V and J genes are TRBV15 and TRBJ2-5; tentatively, D is TRBD2 (6 bases). Germline CDR1 and CDR2: LNHNV and YYDKDF (reference sequence). This CDR3 contains 15 residues. The V end was cut by 4 bases, the J end by 4 bases, with 16 bases between. The CDR3 DNA is TGTGCCACCAGCACTCCGACTAGTGCACGAGAGACCCAGTACTTC. This codes for CATSTPTSARETQYF.

The rearrangement links TRBV7-9 to TRBJ2-2; a weak D match, TRBD2 (6 bases). Germline loops: CDR1 SEHNR, CDR2 FQNEAQ (reference sequence). CDR3 length: 13 residues. V lost 3 bases to trimming and J lost 7 bases, with 9 bases between them. CDR3 protein: CASSLEGSGELFF. The DNA of the CDR3 is TGTGCCAGCAGCTTGGAGGGAAGCGGGGAGCTGTTTTTT.

Here the CDR3 DNA reads TGTGCCAGCAGCCAAAGTATTGGTGGGCAGTCCGAACAGCCCCAGCATTTT. This gives the protein CASSQSIGGQSEQPQHF. The chain has TRBV4-2 and TRBJ1-5; no reliable D call. The V end was cut by 2 bases, the J end by 7 bases, with 21 bases between. Germline lookup yields CDR1 LGHNA and CDR2 YNFKEQ. The CDR3 totals 17 residues.

The CDR3 region is CASSPSPGNYGYTF. The CDR3 DNA follows: TGTGCCAGCAGCCCCTCCCCGGGGAACTATGGCTACACCTTC. This chain connects TRBV7-2 to TRBJ1-2; D remains unclear. CDR3 size: 14 residues. Germline V gene data show CDR1 as SGHTA and CDR2 as FQGNSA. Trimming left V 5 bases short and J 2 bases short, with 12 bases between.

The V call is TRBV10-1, the J call TRBJ1-2; 7 bases line up with TRBD1. This CDR3 is built from 12 residues. The germline V gene encodes CDR1 WNHNN and CDR2 SYGVQD (reference sequence). The ends lost 5 bases at V and 13 bases at J; junction bases unmatched: 10. As DNA, the CDR3 is TGCGCCAGCAGTAATTCCGGAACAGGGGTCACCTTC. It translates to CASSNSGTGVTF.

The rearrangement links TRBV19 to TRBJ1-1, with 7 nucleotides matching TRBD1. CDR3 length: 12 amino acids. Germline CDR1 reads LNHDA; CDR2 reads SQIVND (reference sequence). V was pared by 7 bases and J by 7 bases, with 6 bases of the junction left unmatched. CDR3 region: CASTHTGDEAFF. CDR3 bases: TGTGCCAGTACACATACAGGGGATGAAGCTTTCTTT.

V and J are TRBV12-3 or TRBV12-4 and TRBJ1-1; 7 nucleotides align to TRBD1. Germline trimming cut 11 bases from V and 7 bases from J; bases unmatched to any gene: 13. This CDR3 is 13 amino acids long. For the CDR3, the DNA is TGTGCCTGTCAGCCCGGGACAGACTATGAAGCTTTCTTT. Amino acid sequence: CACQPGTDYEAFF.

Only a few counts were recorded for this clone. V gene TRBV6-5 combines with J gene TRBJ1-2; TRBD1 aligns across 11 bases. CDR1 is MNHEY and CDR2 is SVGAGI in the germline V gene. The CDR3 runs to 12 residues. V shed 8 bases and J 8 bases; nucleotides not matched to a gene: 4. CDR3 protein: CASQDRGLGYTF. Here the CDR3 DNA reads TGTGCCAGCCAGGACAGGGGGCTGGGCTACACCTTC.

The chain uses TRBV9 and TRBJ1-1; D uncertain. The germline V and J ends were trimmed by 4 bases and 2 bases, with 12 bases remaining between them. The CDR3 loop spans 14 amino acids. Germline V gene data show CDR1 as SGDLS and CDR2 as YYNGEE. The CDR3 DNA sequence: TGTGCCAGCAGCCCACAGCATCTAAACACTGAAGCTTTCTTT. This sequence encodes CASSPQHLNTEAFF.

V gene TRBV7-9 combines with J gene TRBJ2-3; D might be TRBD2 (7 bases). CDR3 length: 15 amino acids. Germline V gene data show CDR1 as SEHNR and CDR2 as FQNEAQ (reference sequence). V lost 5 bases to trimming and J lost 4 bases, with 16 bases between them. CDR3 in amino acids: CASSRDGGRADTQYF. The CDR3 DNA is TGTGCCAGCAGCCGGGACGGGGGGCGCGCAGATACGCAGTATTTT.

This clone has a handful of counts. V is TRBV4-1 and J is TRBJ1-2; 7 positions agree with TRBD1. Looked up from germline, CDR1 is MGHRA and CDR2 is YSYEKL. V was clipped by 1 base and J by 3 bases; unmatched bases: 2. CDR3 length: 14 residues. In nucleotides, the CDR3 is TGCGCCAGCAGCCAAGGGGGGACAGACTATGGCTACACCTTC. Residues: CASSQGGTDYGYTF.

The chain joins TRBV2 to TRBJ2-3, with D tentatively TRBD2 (5 bases). Trimming left V 6 bases short and J 5 bases short, with 12 bases between. CDR1 and CDR2 (germline): SNHLY, FYNNEI. The CDR3 runs to 13 residues. The CDR3 loop is CASRDLGLDTQYF. CDR3 nucleotide sequence: TGTGCCAGCAGGGACTTAGGTCTAGATACGCAGTATTTT.

The V gene is TRBV29-1, the J gene TRBJ2-5; D is possibly TRBD1 (6 bases). CDR1 and CDR2 from the germline V gene are SQVTM and ANQGSEA. The CDR3 extends over 14 amino acids. With 3 bases removed from V and 5 bases from J, the gap between germline ends came to 16 bases. The CDR3 bases are TGCAGCGTTGACCGTGGGGGCCTTGGGGAGACCCAGTACTTC. Its protein product is CSVDRGGLGETQYF.

The chain uses TRBV6-5 and TRBJ1-5; D remains unclear. Germline loops: CDR1 MNHEY, CDR2 SVGAGI. The CDR3 is 14 residues long. The V end was cut by 5 bases, the J end by 0 bases, with 8 bases between. The CDR3 DNA follows: TGTGCCAGCAGTCCCCTAAATAGCAATCAGCCCCAGCATTTT. It yields the protein CASSPLNSNQPQHF.

The chain joins TRBV6-6 to TRBJ1-3, with 7 nucleotides matching TRBD1. The germline CDR1 and CDR2 sequences are MNHNY and SVGAGI (reference sequence). J lost 1 base, V lost 4 bases, and 1 base had no gene match. This CDR3 is 14 amino acids long. CDR3 nucleotides: TGTGCCAGCAGTTCAGGGGGGTCTGGAAACACCATATATTTT. It translates to CASSSGGSGNTIYF.

This clone has a single count. This chain links TRBV5-6 with TRBJ1-6, with 8 bases fitting TRBD1. The CDR3 totals 15 residues. V shed 3 bases and J 7 bases; nucleotides not matched to a gene: 6. Germline V gives CDR1 SGHDT, CDR2 YYEEEE. CDR3 sequence (DNA): TGTGCCAGCAGCTGGGACAGGCGGGCCAATTCACCCCTCCACTTT. Protein sequence: CASSWDRRANSPLHF.

This clone has more than one count but fewer than ten. The chain is built from TRBV28 and TRBJ1-2; D is undetermined. V was clipped by 8 bases and J by 1 base, with 8 bases between them. This CDR3 is 12 amino acids long. CDR1 and CDR2 (germline): MDHEN, SYDVKM. The CDR3 nucleotides are TGTGCCAGCTACACTAATAACTATGGCTACACCTTC. Translating it yields CASYTNNYGYTF.

The chain couples TRBV19 to TRBJ2-5, with D possibly TRBD1 on 5 matching bases. Germline V gives CDR1 LNHDA, CDR2 SQIVND (reference sequence). This CDR3 comprises 13 residues. Trimming left V 4 bases short and J 1 base short, with 7 bases between. CDR3 sequence reads: CASSTGFQETQYF. The CDR3 coding sequence is TGTGCCAGTAGTACAGGGTTCCAAGAGACCCAGTACTTC.

The chain couples TRBV23-1 to TRBJ2-1; 10 bases fit TRBD1. TRBV23-1 is an open reading frame, and its role is uncertain. CDR3 size: 15 residues. Losses at the gene ends were 3 bases for V and 8 bases for J; bases not matched to a gene: 7. The CDR3 nucleotides are TGCGCCAGCAGTCAGGACAGGGGGGTGTCGGATGAGCAGTTCTTC. Its protein product is CASSQDRGVSDEQFF.

This clone showed up just once. The V call is TRBV5-1, the J call TRBJ2-5; TRBD2 aligns across 9 bases. V was clipped by 4 bases and J by 4 bases; unmatched bases: 8. The CDR3 length is 15 residues. Germline CDR1 is SGHRS and CDR2 is YFSETQ. For the CDR3, the DNA is TGCGCCAGCAGCCCCATAGGAGCGGGGGGAGAGACCCAGTACTTC. It translates to CASSPIGAGGETQYF.

CDR3 loop: CASSSGVLGQYF. DNA for the CDR3: TGTGCCAGCAGTTCCGGGGTCCTGGGGCAGTACTTC. This chain links TRBV12-3 or TRBV12-4 with TRBJ2-7, with D possibly matching TRBD2 (5 bases). V lost 4 bases and J 9 bases, leaving 13 bases between the germline ends. This CDR3 has 12 residues.

The rearrangement uses TRBV3-1 (or the pseudogene TRBV3-2) and TRBJ1-3, with D possibly matching TRBD1 (6 bases). CDR1 and CDR2 from the germline V gene are LGHDT and YNNKEL (reference sequence). CDR3 length: 16 amino acids. The V end lost 5 bases, the J end lost 2 bases, and 16 bases lay between the germline ends. The CDR3 loop is CASSTWTAGTGNTIYF. CDR3 sequence (DNA): TGTGCCAGCAGCACATGGACAGCAGGCACTGGAAACACCATATATTTT.

The rearrangement links TRBV5-1 to TRBJ2-1; a weak D match, TRBD1 (8 bases). CDR1 SGHRS and CDR2 YFSETQ come from the germline V gene. Trimming removed 3 bases at V and 2 bases at J, with 12 bases between. CDR3 size: 15 residues. In nucleotides, the CDR3 is TGCGCCAGCAGCTCCACAGGGGGGGCCTACAATGAGCAGTTCTTC. Its protein product is CASSSTGGAYNEQFF.

The chain employs TRBV4-2 and TRBJ2-2; maybe TRBD1 (5 bases). This CDR3 spans 16 amino acids. V was shortened by 2 bases and J by 4 bases, with 14 bases between the two germline ends. From germline, CDR1 is LGHNA and CDR2 YNFKEQ. CDR3 residues: CASSQNPTDSTGELFF. The CDR3 nucleotides are TGTGCCAGCAGCCAAAACCCTACTGACAGCACCGGGGAGCTGTTTTTT.

This clone came up once. V gene TRBV4-2 combines with J gene TRBJ1-2; D ambiguous. This CDR3 comprises 13 residues. In germline, CDR1 is LGHNA, CDR2 YNFKEQ. The V end lost 1 base, the J end lost 4 bases, and 7 bases lay between the germline ends. The DNA of the CDR3 is TGTGCCAGCAGCCAAGCCCCAGGCTATGGCTACACCTTC. Translation gives CASSQAPGYGYTF.

For this clone: Other DNA sequences in this sample translate to the same CDR3. The chain recombines TRBV6-2 or TRBV6-3 with TRBJ1-5; unclear D gene. V was shortened by 3 bases and J by 7 bases, with 10 bases between the two germline ends. The germline gives CDR1 MNHEY, CDR2 SVGEGT. The CDR3 loop spans 13 amino acids. CDR3 residues: CASSYEGGQPQHF. DNA for the CDR3: TGTGCCAGCAGTTATGAGGGTGGCCAGCCCCAGCATTTT.